This T cell receptor (beta chain) is from a study of blood T cell repertoires in COVID-19. Assay used: immunoSEQ multiplex PCR; TCRdb lists only in-frame clones, some missing. Of some 110,000 clones in the sample, over 80% were seen once. This clone was seen only once. This CDR3 spans 15 amino acids. CDR1 is LGHDT and CDR2 is YNNKEL in the germline V gene (reference sequence). V was clipped by 4 bases and J by 2 bases, with 14 bases between them. The V and J genes are TRBV3-1 (or the pseudogene TRBV3-2) and TRBJ1-2; perhaps TRBD1 as D (5 bases). Input material: peripheral blood. This receptor was obtained from a man between 50 and 59 years old with acute or convalescent COVID-19. The DNA for the CDR3 is TGTGCCAGCAGCCCCAGGGAGGGATACAACTATGGCTACACCTTC. Amino acid sequence: CASSPREGYNYGYTF.